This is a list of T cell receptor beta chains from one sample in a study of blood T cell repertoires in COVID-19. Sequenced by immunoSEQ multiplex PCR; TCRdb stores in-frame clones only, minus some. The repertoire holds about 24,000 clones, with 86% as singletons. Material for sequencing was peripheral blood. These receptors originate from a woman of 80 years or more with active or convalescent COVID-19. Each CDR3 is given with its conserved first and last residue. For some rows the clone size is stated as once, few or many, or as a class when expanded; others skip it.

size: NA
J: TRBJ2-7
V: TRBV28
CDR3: CASRPQGASSYEQYF

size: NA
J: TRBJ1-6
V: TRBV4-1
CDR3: CASSQAGTVTSPLHF

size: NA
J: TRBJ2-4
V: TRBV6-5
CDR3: CASRGAGGNIQYF

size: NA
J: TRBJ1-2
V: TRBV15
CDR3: CATSSRTQVTYGYTF

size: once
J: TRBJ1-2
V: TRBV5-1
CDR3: CASSPREDSLYGYTF

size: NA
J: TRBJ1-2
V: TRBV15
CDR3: CATSRGQTGDNYGYTF

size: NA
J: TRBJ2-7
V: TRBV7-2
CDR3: CAEGGSSYEQYF

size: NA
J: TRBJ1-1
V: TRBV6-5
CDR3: CASSRLKTGTTEAFF

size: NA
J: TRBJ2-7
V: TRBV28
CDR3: CASSLSLSGLAGGVSYEQYF

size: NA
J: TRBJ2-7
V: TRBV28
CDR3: CASSQIRGSGIYEQYF

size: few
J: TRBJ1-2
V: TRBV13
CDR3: CASTKAIADGAYGYTF

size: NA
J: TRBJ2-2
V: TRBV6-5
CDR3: CASSIQGALAGELFF

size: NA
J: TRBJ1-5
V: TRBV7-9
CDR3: CATSFGDNLNQPQHF

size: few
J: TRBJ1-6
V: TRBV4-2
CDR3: CASSHSPNSYNSPLHF

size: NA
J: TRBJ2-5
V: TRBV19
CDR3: CASSAPRGYETQYF

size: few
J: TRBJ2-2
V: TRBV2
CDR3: CASSVLATTGELFF

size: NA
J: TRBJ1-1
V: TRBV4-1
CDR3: CASSLAGYEAFF

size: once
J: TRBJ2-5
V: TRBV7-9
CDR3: CASSLGEGRGAQYF

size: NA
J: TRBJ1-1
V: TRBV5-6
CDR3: CASSLIHSRDRGVAFF

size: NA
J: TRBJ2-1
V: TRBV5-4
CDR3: CASSSGTGGGNEQFF

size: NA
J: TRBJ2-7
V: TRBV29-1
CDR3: CSVGRESYEQYF

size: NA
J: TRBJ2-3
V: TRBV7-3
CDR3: CASSSGPGSARSTDTQYF

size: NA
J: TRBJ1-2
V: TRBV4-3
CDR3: CASSSTAYGYTF

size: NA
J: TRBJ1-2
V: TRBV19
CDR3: CASSIPRGDRDRTLANYGYTF

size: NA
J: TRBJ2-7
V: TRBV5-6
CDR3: CASSLDGVREQYF

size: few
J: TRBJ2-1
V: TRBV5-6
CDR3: CASSTNNEQFF

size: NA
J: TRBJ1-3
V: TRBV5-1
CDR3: CASSERQRGNTIYF

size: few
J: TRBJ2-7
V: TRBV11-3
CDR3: CASSSGGANEQYF

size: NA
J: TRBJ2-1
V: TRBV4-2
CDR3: CASSQDVRVRSYNEQFF

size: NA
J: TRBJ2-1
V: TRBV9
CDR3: CASSATRWGVDEQFF

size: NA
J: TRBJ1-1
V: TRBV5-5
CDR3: CASSGTAGNTEAFF

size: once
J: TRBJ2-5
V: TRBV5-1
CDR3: CASTYWGQEETQYF

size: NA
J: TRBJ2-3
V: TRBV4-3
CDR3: CASSLGAAGGTDTQYF

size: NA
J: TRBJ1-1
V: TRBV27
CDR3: CASSLLGDRQEAFF

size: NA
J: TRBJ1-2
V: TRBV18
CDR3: CASSQTEASTYGYTF

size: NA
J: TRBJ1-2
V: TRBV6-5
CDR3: CASSPDRAIGYTF

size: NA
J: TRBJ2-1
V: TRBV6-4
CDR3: CASSDSNTNEQFF

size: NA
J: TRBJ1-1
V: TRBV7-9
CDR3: CASSLRGGPPMNTEAFF

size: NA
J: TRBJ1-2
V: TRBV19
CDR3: CATTNERGYTF

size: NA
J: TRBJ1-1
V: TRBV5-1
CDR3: CASSISGGINTEAFF

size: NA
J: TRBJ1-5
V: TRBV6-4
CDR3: CASSDDTNSNQPQHF

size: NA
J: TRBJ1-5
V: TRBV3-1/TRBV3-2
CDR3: CASSPVRGLRNQPQHF

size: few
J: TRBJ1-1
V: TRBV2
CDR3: CASTQRQSGAFF

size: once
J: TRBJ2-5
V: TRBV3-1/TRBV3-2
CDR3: CASSQSARQETQYF